These 26 T cell receptor beta chains were all obtained from the same sample, sequenced in a study of cytomegalovirus exposure and HLA in healthy donors. This PCR relied on a set of 60 Vbeta primers and 13 Jbeta primers. Using immunoSEQ multiplex PCR, the repertoire was profiled, and TCRdb retains in-frame clones only, with some absent. The profile shows 80,000 to 100,000 clones, approximately 81% of them singletons. The sample comprised PBMCs. Receptors were obtained from a male donor in good health and CMV-seropositive.

About this clone: Other DNA sequences in the sample encode the same CDR3. V and J are TRBV30 and TRBJ1-6; D not certain. Germline CDR1 and CDR2: GTSNPN and SVGIG (reference sequence). This CDR3 contains 16 residues. Trimming cost V 0 bases and J 0 bases, with 9 bases left between them. CDR3 sequence reads: CAWSVRGSSYNSPLHF. Written as DNA, the CDR3 is TGTGCCTGGAGTGTACGGGGAAGCTCCTATAATTCACCCCTCCACTTT. Full variable domain (remainder filled in from reference TRBV30 and TRBJ1-6): SQTIHQWPATLVQPVGSPLSLECTVEGTSNPNLYWYRQAAGRGLQLLFYSVGIGQISSEVPQNLSASRPQDRQFILSSKKLLLSDSGFYLCAWSVRGSSYNSPLHFGNGTRLTVT.

This chain joins TRBV7-6 and TRBJ1-1, with a weak D call TRBD1 (6 bases). CDR1 and CDR2 (germline): SGHVS, FNYEAQ. With 5 bases removed from V and 6 bases from J, the gap between germline ends came to 19 bases. The CDR3 has 15 amino acids. CDR3 loop: CASSLGTKFSPEAFF. Here the CDR3 DNA reads TGTGCCAGCAGCCTCGGGACAAAATTCTCCCCTGAAGCTTTCTTT. The full variable domain, completed using reference TRBV7-6 and TRBJ1-1, is GAGVSQSPRYKVTKRGQDVALRCDPISGHVSLYWYRQALGQGPEFLTYFNYEAQQDKSGLPNDRFSAERPEGSISTLTIQRTEQRDSAMYRCASSLGTKFSPEAFFGQGTRLTVV.

The gene calls are TRBV11-3 and TRBJ2-3; no reliable D call. Deletions cut 4 bases from V and 14 bases from J, with 16 bases between. This CDR3 spans 12 amino acids. Germline CDR1 SGHNT, CDR2 YENEEA. The CDR3 loop reads CASSSTDPVPYF. The CDR3 DNA is TGTGCCAGCAGCTCCACAGACCCGGTGCCGTATTTT.

As for this clone: The sample contains more than one DNA sequence encoding this CDR3. The gene calls are TRBV27 and TRBJ1-5, with D hard to call. Between the trimmed V and J ends, which lost 3 bases and 4 bases, there was a span of 10 bases. This CDR3 is built from 14 residues. Germline V gene lookup returns CDR1 MNHEY and CDR2 SMNVEV (reference sequence). CDR3 sequence: CASSFGRGNQPQHF. The CDR3 DNA is TGTGCCAGCAGTTTTGGTCGGGGAAATCAGCCCCAGCATTTT.

V and J are TRBV18 and TRBJ2-5, with 7 bases that match TRBD1. Losses at the gene ends were 1 base for V and 1 base for J; bases not matched to a gene: 3. Germline V lookup: CDR1 KGHSH, CDR2 LQKENI. CDR3 size: 15 residues. CDR3 nucleotides: TGTGCCAGCTCACCACAGACAGGGAGCCAAGAGACCCAGTACTTC. This sequence encodes CASSPQTGSQETQYF.

This clone occurred once. This chain links TRBV6-1 with TRBJ1-2; TRBD1 agrees at 7 bases. The V and J ends lost 1 base and 4 bases, in that order; junction bases with no gene match: 6. Germline CDR1 is MNHNS and CDR2 is SASEGT. The CDR3 sequence is 15 residues long. The CDR3 loop reads CASSEVAPGGYGYTF. DNA for the CDR3: TGTGCCAGCAGTGAAGTGGCCCCAGGGGGCTATGGCTACACCTTC.

The chain combines TRBV7-2 with TRBJ1-3; D call uncertain. The germline V and J ends were trimmed by 3 bases and 2 bases, with 8 bases remaining between them. Germline CDR1 reads SGHTA; CDR2 reads FQGNSA. The CDR3 totals 14 residues. The CDR3 spells CASSLRTAGNTIYF. CDR3 sequence (DNA): TGTGCCAGCAGCTTGAGGACTGCTGGAAACACCATATATTTT. Full variable domain (outside the CDR3, taken from reference TRBV7-2 and TRBJ1-3): GAGVSQSPSNKVTEKGKDVELRCDPISGHTALYWYRQSLGQGLEFLIYFQGNSAPDKSGLPSDRFSAERTGGSVSTLTIQRTQQEDSAVYLCASSLRTAGNTIYFGEGSWLTVV.

The rearrangement links TRBV5-1 to TRBJ1-2; TRBD1 might be the D (5 bases). The germline V gene has CDR1 SGHRS and CDR2 YFSETQ. V was cut by 4 bases and J by 0 bases, with 19 bases left in between. This CDR3 region has 17 residues. CDR3 residues: CASSTGSSGLSNYGYTF. The CDR3 DNA reads TGCGCCAGCAGCACGGGGAGTTCGGGACTCTCTAACTATGGCTACACCTTC.

J is TRBJ2-5 and V is TRBV6-5; weak D call: TRBD2 (7 bases). The V end lost 10 bases, the J end lost 3 bases, and 12 bases lay between the germline ends. This CDR3 has 12 residues. CDR1 and CDR2 (germline): MNHEY, SVGAGI. The CDR3 sequence is CATRGGEETQYF. Here the CDR3 DNA reads TGTGCCACGAGAGGGGGGGAAGAGACCCAGTACTTC.

In this sample, this clone turned up once. The J gene is TRBJ2-5, the V gene TRBV9, with 11 positions matching TRBD2. CDR3 length: 17 residues. V was pared by 1 base and J by 5 bases, with 10 bases of the junction left unmatched. CDR1 SGDLS and CDR2 YYNGEE come from the germline V gene. The DNA for the CDR3 is TGTGCCAGCAGCGTACTCCCGGGACTAGCGGCCGGGGAGACCCAGTACTTC. Translating gives CASSVLPGLAAGETQYF.

The chain is built from TRBV4-1 and TRBJ1-2, with no clear D. Germline CDR1 reads MGHRA; CDR2 reads YSYEKL. V was pared by 4 bases and J by 0 bases, with 12 bases between. This CDR3 region has 15 residues. CDR3 loop: CASSLAPGANYGYTF. CDR3 bases: TGCGCCAGCAGCCTAGCCCCGGGAGCTAACTATGGCTACACCTTC.

The chain recombines TRBV5-4 with TRBJ2-1; 13 bases match TRBD2. The CDR3 runs 15 residues. Germline values: CDR1 SGHNT, CDR2 YYREEE (reference sequence). V lost 4 bases and J lost 8; bases outside the gene matches: 6. The CDR3 DNA follows: TGTGCCAGCAGCGCAGGACTAGCGGGGGTTGATGAGCAGTTCTTC. Translated, it gives CASSAGLAGVDEQFF.

This clone turned up a few times. CDR3 coding DNA: TGTGCCAGCAGCTTAGCGGTGGGGGGTTACGAGCAGTACTTC. Protein product: CASSLAVGGYEQYF. The J gene is TRBJ2-7, the V gene TRBV7-2; D perhaps matches TRBD2 (6 bases). Trimming pared 0 bases from V and 4 bases from J, leaving 10 bases between. This CDR3 comprises 14 residues. Germline V lookup: CDR1 SGHTA, CDR2 FQGNSA.

CDR3 DNA sequence: TGTGCCAGCAGCCAAGTCCCGGGACAGGGAAGGGATACGCAGTATTTT. Translated: CASSQVPGQGRDTQYF. The chain is built from TRBV14 and TRBJ2-3, with 9 nucleotides matching TRBD1. Per germline, CDR1 SGHDN and CDR2 FVKESK. This CDR3 is built from 16 residues. Unmatched junction bases numbered 8, after V lost 1 base and J lost 6 bases.

V is TRBV5-1 and J is TRBJ1-2, with D possibly matching TRBD1 (5 bases). Germline CDR1 reads SGHRS; CDR2 reads YFSETQ. The CDR3 contains 17 residues. The V gene lost 0 bases and the J gene lost 0 bases, with 15 bases spanning the gap. The CDR3: CASSLGGGAGTNYGYTF. The CDR3 region has the DNA TGCGCCAGCAGCTTGGGTGGAGGGGCAGGGACTAACTATGGCTACACCTTC.

CDR3 in amino acids: CASSPERNTEAFF. As DNA, the CDR3 is TGTGCCAGCAGCCCGGAGAGGAACACTGAAGCTTTCTTT. The chain carries TRBV7-2 and TRBJ1-1; D unresolved. Germline-derived CDR1 and CDR2 are SGHTA and FQGNSA. Deletions cut 5 bases from V and 1 base from J, with 8 bases between. The length of the CDR3 is 13 residues. The whole variable domain, remainder taken from reference TRBV7-2 and TRBJ1-1, is GAGVSQSPSNKVTEKGKDVELRCDPISGHTALYWYRQSLGQGLEFLIYFQGNSAPDKSGLPSDRFSAERTGGSVSTLTIQRTQQEDSAVYLCASSPERNTEAFFGQGTRLTVV.

This clone was observed at least ten times. The chain is built from TRBV6-6 and TRBJ1-2; no definite D call. The V end was cut by 8 bases, the J end by 4 bases, with 17 bases between. The CDR3 length is 14 residues. Germline CDR1 reads MNHNY; CDR2 reads SVGAGI (reference sequence). The CDR3: CASRTLGLIYGYTF. CDR3 DNA: TGTGCCAGCCGAACTCTCGGTCTTATCTATGGCTACACCTTC.

This chain connects TRBV25-1 to TRBJ1-1; D possibly corresponds to TRBD1 (5 bases). Germline CDR1 is MGHDK and CDR2 is SYGVNS. With 1 base removed from V and 0 bases from J, the gap between germline ends came to 9 bases. The CDR3 sequence is 15 residues long. CDR3 sequence (DNA): TGTGCCAGCAGTGAATCGGCAGGGATGAACACTGAAGCTTTCTTT. It codes for CASSESAGMNTEAFF.

V usage is TRBV4-3 and J usage is TRBJ2-5, with 10 nucleotides matching TRBD1. From germline, CDR1 is LGHNA and CDR2 YSLEER. The CDR3 extends over 14 amino acids. V was clipped by 4 bases and J by 7 bases; unmatched bases: 6. The CDR3 here is CASSPGTGEGTQYF. CDR3 bases: TGCGCCAGCAGCCCCGGGACAGGGGAAGGGACCCAGTACTTC.

This chain links TRBV7-6 with TRBJ1-1; 12 bases are shared with TRBD1. Germline V gives CDR1 SGHVS, CDR2 FNYEAQ. This CDR3 region has 15 residues. Trimming cost V 0 bases and J 12 bases; bases outside gene matches: 8. The CDR3 here is CASSLAGGDRGRTFF. In nucleotides, the CDR3 is TGTGCCAGCAGCTTAGCGGGAGGGGACAGGGGGCGGACTTTCTTT.

The V and J genes are TRBV5-1 and TRBJ2-1; D may be TRBD2 (6 bases). Germline assignment: CDR1 SGHRS and CDR2 YFSETQ. The CDR3 spans 13 residues. V was cut by 3 bases and J by 9 bases, with 13 bases left in between. DNA of the CDR3: TGCGCCAGCAGCTCCGGGGGTAGTGGTGAGCAGTTCTTC. Amino acid sequence: CASSSGGSGEQFF.

The CDR3 sequence is CASTKGAGNEKLFF. DNA of the CDR3: TGTGCCAGCACCAAGGGGGCGGGTAATGAAAAACTGTTTTTT. V and J are TRBV6-6 and TRBJ1-4; 7 bases align to TRBD1. Germline loops: CDR1 MNHNY, CDR2 SVGAGI (reference sequence). The V segment lost 7 bases and the J segment 4 bases; nucleotides outside the gene matches: 6. The CDR3 runs to 14 residues.

CDR3: CASSYSAGQPQHF. CDR3 sequence (DNA): TGTGCCAGCAGTTACTCGGCGGGTCAGCCCCAGCATTTT. The chain employs TRBV6-5 and TRBJ1-5, with D hard to call. Trimming took off 0 bases at V and 6 bases at J, with 6 bases between the two ends. The CDR3 has 13 amino acids. CDR1 and CDR2 (germline): MNHEY, SVGAGI.

The chain has TRBV29-1 and TRBJ2-7, with TRBD2 matching over 7 bases. Germline lookup yields CDR1 SQVTM and CDR2 ANQGSEA. The CDR3 has 15 residues. The J segment lost 2 bases and the V segment lost 1 base, leaving 8 bases of the junction unmatched. CDR3: CSVEGGGDRTYEQYF. The CDR3 DNA is TGCAGCGTTGAAGGTGGGGGGGATCGGACCTACGAGCAGTACTTC.

The chain links TRBV6-1 to TRBJ1-5; D not certain. Deletions cut 10 bases from V and 3 bases from J, with 13 bases between. The germline gives CDR1 MNHNS, CDR2 SASEGT. The CDR3 contains 13 residues. CDR3: CATTKSLNQPQHF. The CDR3 DNA reads TGTGCCACCACAAAGTCTCTCAATCAGCCCCAGCATTTT.

The V call is TRBV5-4, the J call TRBJ2-1, with TRBD2 as a possible D gene (5 bases). V lost 2 bases and J 0 bases, leaving 9 bases between the germline ends. CDR1 is SGHNT, CDR2 YYREEE, per germline (reference sequence). The CDR3 extends over 15 amino acids. CDR3 amino acids: CASSFGEGSYNEQFF. The CDR3 nucleotides are TGTGCCAGCAGCTTTGGCGAGGGCTCCTACAATGAGCAGTTCTTC.